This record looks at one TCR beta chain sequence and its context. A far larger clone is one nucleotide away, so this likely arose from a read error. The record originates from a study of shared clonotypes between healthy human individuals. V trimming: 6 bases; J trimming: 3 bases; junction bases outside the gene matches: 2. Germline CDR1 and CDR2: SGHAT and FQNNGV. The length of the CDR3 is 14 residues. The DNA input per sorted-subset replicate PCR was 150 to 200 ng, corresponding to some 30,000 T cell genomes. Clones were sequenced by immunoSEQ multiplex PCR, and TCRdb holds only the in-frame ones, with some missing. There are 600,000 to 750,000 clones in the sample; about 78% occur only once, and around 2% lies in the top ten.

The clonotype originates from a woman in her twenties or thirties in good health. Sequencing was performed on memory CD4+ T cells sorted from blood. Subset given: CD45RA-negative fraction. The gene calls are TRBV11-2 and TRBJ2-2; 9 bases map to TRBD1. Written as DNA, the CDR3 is TGTGCCAGCAGTTGGGACAGGGACACCGGGGAGCTGTTTTTT. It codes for CASSWDRDTGELFF.